This TCR beta chain came from a study of blood T cell repertoires in COVID-19. Overall study: Acute and convalescent COVID-19 samples came from the United States, Italy and Spain. Sources were T cells, B-cell-depleted T cells, or PBMCs; the material itself was cDNA or gDNA.

V lost 7 bases, J lost 0 bases, and 9 bases stayed unmatched. The CDR3 sequence is 16 residues long. Germline CDR1 is LGHNT and CDR2 is FRNRAP. Authors' methods: It was from reference gene primer amplification that nucleated cell counts were estimated. Assay: immunoSEQ multiplex PCR; the TCRdb copy retains only in-frame clones and omits some. V, J and clone size are those of that table, while D and trimming were read from the DNA. Of 200,000 or so clones in the sample, approximately 84% are singletons; the top ten hold over 2.5%. Sequencing was carried out using peripheral blood. The receptor comes from a woman younger than 45 who had recovered from COVID-19. The V and J genes are TRBV12-5 and TRBJ2-1; 7 bases fit TRBD1. The CDR3 bases are TGTGCTAGTGATCATCCGGGACAGAGCTCCTACAATGAGCAGTTCTTC. Translation gives CASDHPGQSSYNEQFF.